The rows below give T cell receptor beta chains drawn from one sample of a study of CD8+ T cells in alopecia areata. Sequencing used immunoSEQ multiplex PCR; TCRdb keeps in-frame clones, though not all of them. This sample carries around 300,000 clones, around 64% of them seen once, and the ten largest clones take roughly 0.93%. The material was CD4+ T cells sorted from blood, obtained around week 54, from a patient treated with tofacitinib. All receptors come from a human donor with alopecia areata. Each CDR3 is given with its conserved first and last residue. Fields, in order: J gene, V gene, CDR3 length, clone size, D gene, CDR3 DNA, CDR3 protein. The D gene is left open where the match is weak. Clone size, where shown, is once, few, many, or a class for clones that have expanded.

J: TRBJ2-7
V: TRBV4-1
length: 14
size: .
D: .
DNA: TGCGCCAGCAGCCAAGGAGGCAGTATCTACGAGCAGTACTTC
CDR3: CASSQGGSIYEQYF

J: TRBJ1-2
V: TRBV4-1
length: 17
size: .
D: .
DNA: TGCGCCAGCAGCCAAGATAGACATCGGGGAACCGGCTATGGCTACACCTTC
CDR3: CASSQDRHRGTGYGYTF

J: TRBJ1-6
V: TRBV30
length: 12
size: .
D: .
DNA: TGTGCCTGGAGCGTGCAGGGTTCACCCCTCCACTTT
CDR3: CAWSVQGSPLHF

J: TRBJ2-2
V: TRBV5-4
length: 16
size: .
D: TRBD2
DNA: TGTGCCAGCAGCCAGGGACTAGCGGACAACACCGGGGAGCTGTTTTTT
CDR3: CASSQGLADNTGELFF

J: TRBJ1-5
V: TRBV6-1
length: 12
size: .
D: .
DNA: TGTGCCAGCAGTCAATCCAATCAGCCCCAGCATTTT
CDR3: CASSQSNQPQHF

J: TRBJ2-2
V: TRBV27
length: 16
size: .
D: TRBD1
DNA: TGTGCCAGCAGTTTTTCCCTGACAGGGCGGACCGGGGAGCTGTTTTTT
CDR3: CASSFSLTGRTGELFF

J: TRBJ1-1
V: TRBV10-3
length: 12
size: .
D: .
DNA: TGTGCCATCAGTGAGTCTCGATATCGAGCTTTCTTT
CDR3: CAISESRYRAFF

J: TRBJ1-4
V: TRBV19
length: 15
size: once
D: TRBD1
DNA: TGTGCCAGTAGCGCGGACAGGGGAGATTGGGAAAAACTGTTTTTT
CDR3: CASSADRGDWEKLFF

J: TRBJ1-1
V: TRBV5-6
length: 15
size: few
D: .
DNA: TGTGCCAGCAGCCCCCCCACAGGGCTTGTCACTGAAGCTTTCTTT
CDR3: CASSPPTGLVTEAFF

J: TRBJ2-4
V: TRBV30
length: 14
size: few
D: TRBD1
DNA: TGTGCCTGGAGTGTACTACAGGGGATAAACATTCAGTACTTC
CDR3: CAWSVLQGINIQYF

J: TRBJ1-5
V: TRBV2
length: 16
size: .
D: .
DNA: TGTGCCAGCAGTGGTCAGGGTGCGGGGAGCAATCAGCCCCAGCATTTT
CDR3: CASSGQGAGSNQPQHF

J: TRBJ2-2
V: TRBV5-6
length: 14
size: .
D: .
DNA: TGTGCCAGCAGCTTGTCCCTTGGGTTCGGGGAGCTGTTTTTT
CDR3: CASSLSLGFGELFF

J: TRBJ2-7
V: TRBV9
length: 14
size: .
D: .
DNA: TGTGCCAGCAGCGTAGCCGGGATCTCCTACGAGCAGTACTTC
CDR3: CASSVAGISYEQYF

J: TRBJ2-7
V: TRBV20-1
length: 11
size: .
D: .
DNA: TGCAGTGCTAGATCCCTTGGCGAGCAGTACTTC
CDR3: CSARSLGEQYF

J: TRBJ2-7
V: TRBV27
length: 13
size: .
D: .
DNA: TGTGCCAGCAGTCCGAGCCCTCATTTAGGGCAGTACTTC
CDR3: CASSPSPHLGQYF

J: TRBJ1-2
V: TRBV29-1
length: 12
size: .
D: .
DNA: TGCAGCGGGGGAACAGAAGACTATGGCTACACCTTC
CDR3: CSGGTEDYGYTF

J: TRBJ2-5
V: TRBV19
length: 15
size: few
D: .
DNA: TGTGCCAGTAGTATCGACTCCAATCGAAGGGAGACCCAGTACTTC
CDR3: CASSIDSNRRETQYF

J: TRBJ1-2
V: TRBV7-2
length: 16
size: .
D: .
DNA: TGTGCCAGCAGCTTAGGTGGACAGAGCCCTAACTATGGCTACACCTTC
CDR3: CASSLGGQSPNYGYTF

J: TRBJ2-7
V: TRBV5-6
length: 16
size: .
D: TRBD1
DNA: TGTGCCAGCAGATACGTCCGGGACAGGGTGCGGAACGAGCAGTACTTC
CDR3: CASRYVRDRVRNEQYF

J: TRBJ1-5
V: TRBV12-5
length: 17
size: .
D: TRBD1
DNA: TGTGCTAGTGGTTACTACGGGACAGGGGGGAGCAATCAGCCCCAGCATTTT
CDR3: CASGYYGTGGSNQPQHF

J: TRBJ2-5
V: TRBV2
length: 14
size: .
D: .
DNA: TGTGCCAGCAATCCGATGACAGGCCGAGAGACCCAGTACTTC
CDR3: CASNPMTGRETQYF

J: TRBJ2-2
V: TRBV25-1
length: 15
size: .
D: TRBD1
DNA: TGTGCCGCTCGTAGGGGACAGGGTGCGTCCGGGGAGCTGTTTTTT
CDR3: CAARRGQGASGELFF

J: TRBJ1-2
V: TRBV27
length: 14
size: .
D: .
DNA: TGTGCCAGCAGACGTAGTCAGGGGATCTATGGCTACACCTTC
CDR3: CASRRSQGIYGYTF

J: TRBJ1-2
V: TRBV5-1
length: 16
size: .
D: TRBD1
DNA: TGCGCCAGCAGCTTAATAAGGGACAGTCATAACTATGGCTACACCTTC
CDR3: CASSLIRDSHNYGYTF

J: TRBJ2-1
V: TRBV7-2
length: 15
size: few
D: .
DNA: TGTGCCAGCAGCTTAGGACTAGTTTTCTTCGATGAGCAGTTCTTC
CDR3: CASSLGLVFFDEQFF

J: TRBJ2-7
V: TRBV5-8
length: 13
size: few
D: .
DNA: TGTGCCAGCAGCTTCACAGGTTCTTACGAGCAGTACTTC
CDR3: CASSFTGSYEQYF

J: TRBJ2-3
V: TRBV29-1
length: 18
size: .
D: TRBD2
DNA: TGCAGCGGAGGGGGGCTAGCGGGACGACGCCTTAGCACAGATACGCAGTATTTT
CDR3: CSGGGLAGRRLSTDTQYF

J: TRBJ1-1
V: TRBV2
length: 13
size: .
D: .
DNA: TGTGCCAGCGGGCCCAGGGAATACGGTGAAGCTTTCTTT
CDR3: CASGPREYGEAFF

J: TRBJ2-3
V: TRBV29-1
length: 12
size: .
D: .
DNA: TGCAGCGTTGGCTTCCGGGGTGATACGCAGTATTTT
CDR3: CSVGFRGDTQYF

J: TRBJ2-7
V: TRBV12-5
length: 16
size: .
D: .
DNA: TGTGCTAGTGTTTATAGCGGCCTTCCGCGTGAGTACGAGCAGTACTTC
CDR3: CASVYSGLPREYEQYF

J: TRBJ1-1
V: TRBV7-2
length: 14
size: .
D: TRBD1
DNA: TGTGCCAGCAGCCTAGTGGGACAGCACACTGAAGCTTTCTTT
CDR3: CASSLVGQHTEAFF

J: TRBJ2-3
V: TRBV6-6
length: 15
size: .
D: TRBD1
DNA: TGTGCCAGCAGGACCCGGGACAGGGGGACAGATACGCAGTATTTT
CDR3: CASRTRDRGTDTQYF

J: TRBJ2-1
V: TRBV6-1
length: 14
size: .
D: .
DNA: TGTGCCAGCAGTCCAACTGGCGCCTACAATGAGCAGTTCTTC
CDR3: CASSPTGAYNEQFF

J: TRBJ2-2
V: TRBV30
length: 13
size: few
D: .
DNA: TGTGCCAGAACAGGGTTTGGCACCGGGGAGCTGTTTTTT
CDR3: CARTGFGTGELFF

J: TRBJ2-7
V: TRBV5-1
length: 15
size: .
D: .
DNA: TGCGCCAGCAGCGGGGTCGGGGCCGGATCCTACGAGCAGTACTTC
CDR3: CASSGVGAGSYEQYF

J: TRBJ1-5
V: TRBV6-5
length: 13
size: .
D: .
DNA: TGTGCCAGCAGCCGACAGGGCAATCAGCCCCAGCATTTT
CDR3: CASSRQGNQPQHF

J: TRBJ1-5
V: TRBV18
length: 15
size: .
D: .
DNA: TGTGCCAGCTCACCACGGGTGGGCCGGGATCAGCCCCAGCATTTT
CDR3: CASSPRVGRDQPQHF

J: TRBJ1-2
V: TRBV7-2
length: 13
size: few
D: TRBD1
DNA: TGTGCCAGCAGCTTTCAGGGGGCGTATGGCTACACCTTC
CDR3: CASSFQGAYGYTF

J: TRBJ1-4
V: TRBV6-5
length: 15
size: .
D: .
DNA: TGTGCCAGCAGGGCGGCAGTTCCAACTAATGAAAAACTGTTTTTT
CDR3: CASRAAVPTNEKLFF

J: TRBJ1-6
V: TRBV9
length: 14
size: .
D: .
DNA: TGTGCCAGCAGCGCCAGAATAAGTAATTCACCCCTCCACTTT
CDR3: CASSARISNSPLHF

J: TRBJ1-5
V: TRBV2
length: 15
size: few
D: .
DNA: TGTGCCAGCAGTGAGTCTCGGGGGGGCAATCAGCCCCAGCATTTT
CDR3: CASSESRGGNQPQHF

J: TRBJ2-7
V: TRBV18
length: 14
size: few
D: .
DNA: TGTGCCAGCTCACCGAGTTCTAAAGCCTACGAGCAGTACTTC
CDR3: CASSPSSKAYEQYF

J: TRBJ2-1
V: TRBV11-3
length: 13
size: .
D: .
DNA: TGTGCCAGCAGCTTAGTATCGGACAATGAGCAGTTCTTC
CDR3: CASSLVSDNEQFF

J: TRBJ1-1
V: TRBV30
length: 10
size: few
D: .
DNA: TGTGCCTGGAGTGCAGGGTCAGCTTTCTTT
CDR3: CAWSAGSAFF

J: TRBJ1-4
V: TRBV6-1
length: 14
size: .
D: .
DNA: TGTGCCAGCAGTGAAGCGGGGGGAATTGAAAAACTGTTTTTT
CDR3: CASSEAGGIEKLFF

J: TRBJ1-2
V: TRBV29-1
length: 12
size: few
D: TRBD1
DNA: TGCAGCGTTGGCGACAGGGACTATGGCTACACCTTC
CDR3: CSVGDRDYGYTF

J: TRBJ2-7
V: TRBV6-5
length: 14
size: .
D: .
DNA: TGTGCCAGCAGTGCTACAGGGTTATCCTACGAGCAGTACTTC
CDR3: CASSATGLSYEQYF

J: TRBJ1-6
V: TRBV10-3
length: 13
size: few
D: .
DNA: TGTGCCATCAGTACCGGGCCCCGGAGTCCCCTCCACTTT
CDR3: CAISTGPRSPLHF

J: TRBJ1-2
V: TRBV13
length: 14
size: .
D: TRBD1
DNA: TGTGCCAGCAGCTGGACAGGGGTAAGGTCTGGCTACACCTTC
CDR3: CASSWTGVRSGYTF

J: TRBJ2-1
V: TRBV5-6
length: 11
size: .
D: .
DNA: TGTGCCAGCAGCTTGGCCAATGAGCAGTTCTTC
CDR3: CASSLANEQFF

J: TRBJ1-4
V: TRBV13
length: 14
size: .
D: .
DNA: TGTGCCAGCAGCCCCCAGGCCGCTAATGAAAAACTGTTTTTT
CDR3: CASSPQAANEKLFF

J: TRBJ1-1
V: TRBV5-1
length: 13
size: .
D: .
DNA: TGCGCCAGCAGCAACCAGCGGAACACTGAAGCTTTCTTT
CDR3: CASSNQRNTEAFF

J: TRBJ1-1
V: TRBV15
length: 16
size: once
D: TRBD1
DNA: TGTGCCACCAGTAACGGGGACAGGAATATGAACACTGAAGCTTTCTTT
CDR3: CATSNGDRNMNTEAFF

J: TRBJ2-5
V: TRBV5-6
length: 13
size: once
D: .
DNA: TGTGCCAGCAGCTTGTCGGTCAAAGAGACCCAGTACTTC
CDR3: CASSLSVKETQYF

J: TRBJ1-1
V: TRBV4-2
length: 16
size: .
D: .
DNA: TGTGCCAGCAGCCAAGGGCGCATGAGCCAGAACACTGAAGCTTTCTTT
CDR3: CASSQGRMSQNTEAFF

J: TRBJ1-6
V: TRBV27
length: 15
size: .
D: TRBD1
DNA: TGTGCCAGCAGAGGGGGACAGGTCAGGAATTCACCCCTCCACTTT
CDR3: CASRGGQVRNSPLHF

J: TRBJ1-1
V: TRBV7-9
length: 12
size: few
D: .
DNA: TGTGCCAGCAGCTTGGACCGCACTGAAGCTTTCTTT
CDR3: CASSLDRTEAFF

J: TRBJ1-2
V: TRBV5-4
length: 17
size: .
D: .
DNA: TGTGCCAGCAGCTTGTTCACTGGCCCCGAATCTAACTATGGCTACACCTTC
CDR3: CASSLFTGPESNYGYTF

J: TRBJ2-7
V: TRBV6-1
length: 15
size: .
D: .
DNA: TGTGCCAGCAGTGTACGACAGTACGGACACTACGAGCAGTACTTC
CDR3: CASSVRQYGHYEQYF